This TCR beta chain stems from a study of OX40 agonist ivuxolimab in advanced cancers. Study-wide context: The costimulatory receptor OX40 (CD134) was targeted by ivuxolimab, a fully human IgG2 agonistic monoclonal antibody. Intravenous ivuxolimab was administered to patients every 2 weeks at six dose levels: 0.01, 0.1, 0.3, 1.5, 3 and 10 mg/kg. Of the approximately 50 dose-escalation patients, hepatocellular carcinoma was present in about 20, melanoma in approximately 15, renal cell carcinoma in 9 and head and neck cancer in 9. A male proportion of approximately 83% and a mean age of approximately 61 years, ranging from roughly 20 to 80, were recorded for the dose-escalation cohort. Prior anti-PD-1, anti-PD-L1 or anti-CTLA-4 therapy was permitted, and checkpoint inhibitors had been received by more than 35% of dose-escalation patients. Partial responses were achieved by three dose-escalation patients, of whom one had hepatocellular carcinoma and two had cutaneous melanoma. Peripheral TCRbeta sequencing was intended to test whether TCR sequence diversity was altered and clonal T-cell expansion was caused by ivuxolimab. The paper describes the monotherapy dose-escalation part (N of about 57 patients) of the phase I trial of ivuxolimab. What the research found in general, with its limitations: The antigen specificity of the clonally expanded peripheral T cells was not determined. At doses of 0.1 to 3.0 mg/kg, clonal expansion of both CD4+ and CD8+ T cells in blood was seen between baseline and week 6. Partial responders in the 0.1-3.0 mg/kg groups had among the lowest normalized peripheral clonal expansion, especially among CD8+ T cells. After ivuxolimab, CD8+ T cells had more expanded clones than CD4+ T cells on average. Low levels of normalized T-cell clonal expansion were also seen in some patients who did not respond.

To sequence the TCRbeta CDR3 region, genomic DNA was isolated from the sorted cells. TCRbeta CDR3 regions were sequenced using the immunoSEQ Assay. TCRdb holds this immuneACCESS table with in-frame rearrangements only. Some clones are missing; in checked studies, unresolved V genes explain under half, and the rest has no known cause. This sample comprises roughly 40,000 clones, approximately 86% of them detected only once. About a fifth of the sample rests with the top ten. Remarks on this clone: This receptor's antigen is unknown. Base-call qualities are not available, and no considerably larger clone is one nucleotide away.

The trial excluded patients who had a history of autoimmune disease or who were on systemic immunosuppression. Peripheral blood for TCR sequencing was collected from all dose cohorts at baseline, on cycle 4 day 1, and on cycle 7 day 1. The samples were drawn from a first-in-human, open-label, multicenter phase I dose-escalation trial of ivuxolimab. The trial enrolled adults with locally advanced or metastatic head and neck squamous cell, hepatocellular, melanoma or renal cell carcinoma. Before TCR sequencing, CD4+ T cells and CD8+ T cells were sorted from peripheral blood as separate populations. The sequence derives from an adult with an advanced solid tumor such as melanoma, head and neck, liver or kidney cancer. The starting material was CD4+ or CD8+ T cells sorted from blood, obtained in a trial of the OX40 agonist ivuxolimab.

The CDR3 amino acid sequence is: CASGTRAERDQPQHF. The DNA sequence reads TGTGCCAGCGGAACCAGGGCAGAGAGAGATCAGCCCCAGCATTTT. The chain was built from TRBV13 and TRBJ1-5; possibly the D gene is TRBD1, per 5 matching bases. From the cysteine up to the phenylalanine, the CDR3 has a length of 15 residues. This entry keeps only the CDR3 DNA: 45 bases, framed from base 1. Trimming costs V 8 bases and J 5 bases, and their ends lie 19 bases apart. Looking up the germline V gene (reference sequence) yields CDR1 PRHDT and CDR2 FYEKMQ.